This T cell receptor beta chain was found in a study of blood T cell repertoires in COVID-19. V lost 3 bases to trimming and J lost 2 bases, with 11 bases between them. CDR3 length: 14 residues. Looked up from germline, CDR1 is KGHSH and CDR2 is LQKENI. The repertoire was sequenced with immunoSEQ multiplex PCR; TCRdb's copy has only in-frame clones and lacks some. This table has 380,000 or so clones, more than 75% appearing once. Sequenced sample: PBMCs or T cells enriched from blood (not recorded which). This clonotype originated in a man aged 30-40 years who had recovered from COVID-19. The gene calls are TRBV18 and TRBJ2-7; the D gene is possibly TRBD2 (5 bases). CDR3 in amino acids: CASSPIEGPYEQYF. In DNA, the CDR3 is TGTGCCAGCTCACCGATCGAGGGCCCCTACGAGCAGTACTTC.